This TCR beta chain was observed in a study of blood T cell repertoires in COVID-19. Background on the study: Both acute and convalescent COVID-19 samples were obtained from the United States, Italy and Spain.

Using immunoSEQ multiplex PCR, the repertoire was profiled, and TCRdb retains in-frame clones only, with some absent. The profile shows more than 200,000 clones, around 87% of them singletons. The age range of participants was about 18 to 95 years, with residence in under 25 US areas. Grouping used clinical history reported by participants in a survey and questionnaire. Recovered participants had two consecutive negative NP/OP PCR tests, healthcare professional clearance, or symptom resolution. Trimming at V came to 1 base and at J to 8 bases, leaving 5 bases not matched to a gene. The CDR3 contains 15 residues. Germline CDR1 SGHVS, CDR2 FNYEAQ.

The sequencing input was PBMCs or T cells enriched from blood (not recorded which). The chain is built from TRBV7-6 and TRBJ2-1; 10 bases map to TRBD2. The receptor was isolated from a woman aged 45-59 years who had recovered from COVID-19. CDR3 coding DNA: TGTGCCAGCAGCTTAGTTTCTAGCGGGAGTCATGAGCAGTTCTTC. Translating it yields CASSLVSSGSHEQFF.